These 20 T cell receptor beta chains were all obtained from the same sample, sequenced in a study of blood T cell repertoires in COVID-19. This table comes from immunoSEQ multiplex PCR, and its TCRdb copy is limited to in-frame clones, with some not included. The sample lists roughly 200,000 clones, about 89% seen once, with around 7% in the top ten. The sequencing input was peripheral blood. The receptors here all came from a man aged 35 to 55 with acute or convalescent COVID-19.

The DNA for the CDR3 is TGTGCCAGCAGTGTAGGGACACCGAGCCTCTCTGGAAACACCATATATTTT. The encoded protein is CASSVGTPSLSGNTIYF. The chain combines TRBV2 with TRBJ1-3, with D perhaps matching TRBD1 (6 bases). This CDR3 has 17 residues. V was trimmed by 4 bases and J by 0 bases, leaving 16 bases between them. Germline V CDR1 and CDR2: SNHLY, FYNNEI.

The chain has TRBV6-5 and TRBJ1-1; D may be TRBD1 (6 bases). The CDR3 extends over 15 amino acids. Per germline, CDR1 MNHEY and CDR2 SVGAGI. V lost 7 bases and J lost 5, with 20 bases in between. The CDR3 sequence: CASITGLARNTEAFF. CDR3 nucleotide sequence: TGTGCCAGCATCACAGGGTTGGCGAGGAATACTGAAGCTTTCTTT.

The rearrangement joins TRBV21-1 to TRBJ2-1; TRBD1, as called in the table, went unchecked against the DNA. TRBV21-1 is noted as a pseudogene. The CDR3 sequence is 19 residues long. CDR3 coding DNA: TGTGCCAGCAGCAAAGTGGGCCATGATTCTCGTCGTGTCGGCGATGAGCAGTTCTTC. Its protein is CASSKVGHDSRRVGDEQFF.

The chain employs TRBV18 and TRBJ1-2; 8 bases are a match to TRBD1. The CDR3 is made up of 15 amino acids. V gave up 4 bases and J gave up 5 bases; unmatched junction bases: 9. Germline V lookup: CDR1 KGHSH, CDR2 LQKENI. CDR3 bases: TGTGCCAGCTCACAAGAAGGCACAGGGGGGTATGGCTACACCTTC. Encoded protein: CASSQEGTGGYGYTF.

The V call is TRBV2, the J call TRBJ1-5; D unclear. V lost 2 bases and J lost 2, with 10 bases in between. Per the germline V gene, CDR1 is SNHLY and CDR2 is FYNNEI. This CDR3 has 15 residues. CDR3 sequence reads: CASSERLSGNQPQHF. Written as DNA, the CDR3 is TGTGCCAGCAGTGAACGTCTCTCGGGCAATCAGCCCCAGCATTTT.

The chain has TRBV2 and TRBJ2-3; 9 bases map to TRBD2. The CDR3 has 15 residues. The J segment lost 7 bases and the V segment lost 2 bases, leaving 7 bases of the junction unmatched. Per the germline V gene, CDR1 is SNHLY and CDR2 is FYNNEI. The DNA for the CDR3 is TGTGCCAGCAGTGAATACGCGGGGGGGCTATATACGCAGTATTTT. As protein: CASSEYAGGLYTQYF. Together with reference TRBV2 and TRBJ2-3, the CDR3 gives the full variable domain: EPEVTQTPSHQVTQMGQEVILRCVPISNHLYFYWYRQILGQKVEFLVSFYNNEISEKSEIFDDQFSVERPDGSNFTLKIRSTKLEDSAMYFCASSEYAGGLYTQYFGPGTRLTVL.

The chain combines TRBV19 with TRBJ1-2, with a possible D match to TRBD1 (5 bases). V lost 3 bases and J 2 bases, leaving 16 bases between the germline ends. Germline CDR1 and CDR2: LNHDA and SQIVND (reference sequence). The CDR3 totals 16 residues. In DNA, the CDR3 is TGTGCCAGTAGTATCTTCGCGGGGACGTCCAACTATGGCTACACCTTC. Translation gives CASSIFAGTSNYGYTF.

The chain couples TRBV18 to TRBJ2-1, with TRBD1 matching over 9 bases. The CDR3 runs to 16 residues. V dropped 3 bases and J dropped 3; count of bases not matched to a gene: 6. Germline V gives CDR1 KGHSH, CDR2 LQKENI. The chain's CDR3 is CASSPDRGFVYNEQFF. DNA of the CDR3: TGTGCCAGCTCACCCGACAGGGGGTTTGTCTACAATGAGCAGTTCTTC.

The V call is TRBV4-1, the J call TRBJ2-3; no clear D. Germline assignment: CDR1 MGHRA and CDR2 YSYEKL. This CDR3 contains 16 residues. The V gene lost 3 bases and the J gene lost 2 bases, with 15 bases spanning the gap. CDR3 sequence: CASSQMGLPNTDTQYF. Written as DNA, the CDR3 is TGCGCCAGCAGCCAGATGGGCTTGCCAAACACAGATACGCAGTATTTT.

The CDR3 DNA sequence: TGTGCCAGCAGCTTCGACAGGTTCTCCTACGAGCAGTACTTC. It translates to CASSFDRFSYEQYF. J is TRBJ2-7 and V is TRBV7-2; the D gene is possibly TRBD1 (6 bases). Germline loops: CDR1 SGHTA, CDR2 FQGNSA. CDR3 length: 14 amino acids. The V and J ends lost 3 bases and 0 bases respectively, with 9 bases between them.

The chain is built from TRBV11-2 and TRBJ1-4; 9 bases fit TRBD1. J gave up 8 bases and V 4 bases, and 8 bases lay outside the gene matches. Germline-derived CDR1 and CDR2 are SGHAT and FQNNGV. The CDR3 is 15 residues long. The CDR3 is CASSSQGARGEKLFF. DNA of the CDR3: TGTGCCAGCAGCTCACAGGGGGCGCGAGGAGAAAAACTGTTTTTT.

The gene calls are TRBV5-1 and TRBJ1-1, with a possible D match to TRBD1 (5 bases). The V end lost 3 bases, the J end lost 3 bases, and 15 bases lay between the germline ends. Germline V gene lookup returns CDR1 SGHRS and CDR2 YFSETQ. The length of the CDR3 is 15 residues. The CDR3 region is CASSSLGGGYTEAFF. The CDR3 DNA is TGCGCCAGCAGCTCCCTTGGGGGGGGATACACTGAAGCTTTCTTT.

The CDR3 DNA reads as TGTGCCAGCAGCTGGGGGACAGGGGACTATGGCTACACCTTC. Its translation: CASSWGTGDYGYTF. The genes are TRBV5-6 and TRBJ1-2; 10 nucleotides line up with TRBD1. The length of the CDR3 is 14 residues. Trimming at V came to 3 bases and at J to 3 bases, leaving 2 bases not matched to a gene. Germline V lookup: CDR1 SGHDT, CDR2 YYEEEE.

This chain joins TRBV5-1 and TRBJ2-5; tentatively, D is TRBD2 (7 bases). V was clipped by 4 bases and J by 1 base, with 11 bases between them. Germline V lookup: CDR1 SGHRS, CDR2 YFSETQ. There are 14 residues in the CDR3. The CDR3 spells CASSRGAAQETQYF. The DNA of the CDR3 is TGCGCCAGCAGCCGGGGGGCGGCCCAAGAGACCCAGTACTTC.

The CDR3 DNA reads TGTGCCAGCAGCATATACCCCCCCCCGGGGTCTGAAGCTTTCTTT. Residues: CASSIYPPPGSEAFF. V is TRBV7-3 and J is TRBJ1-1; no clear D. V was clipped by 5 bases and J by 6 bases, with 19 bases between them. CDR1 SGHTA and CDR2 FQGTGA come from the germline V gene. The CDR3 spans 15 residues.

This chain connects TRBV5-4 to TRBJ1-2; TRBD1 agrees at 9 bases. This CDR3 contains 13 residues. V lost 4 bases, J lost 3 bases, and 1 base stayed unmatched. Germline V gene sequence: CDR1 SGHNT, CDR2 YYREEE (reference sequence). In DNA form, the CDR3 reads TGTGCCAGCAGCAGGGACAGGGACTATGGCTACACCTTC. It codes for CASSRDRDYGYTF.

The genes are TRBV19 and TRBJ2-3, with D tentatively TRBD2 (7 bases). The CDR3 contains 19 residues. V shed 7 bases and J shed 1 base, with 27 bases lying between them. Per the germline V gene, CDR1 is LNHDA and CDR2 is SQIVND (reference sequence). The CDR3: CASTPPIGGATAGTDTQYF. DNA for the CDR3: TGTGCCAGTACCCCCCCCATAGGGGGGGCGACCGCGGGCACAGATACGCAGTATTTT.

The chain combines TRBV19 with TRBJ2-1, with D perhaps TRBD2 (7 bases). V lost 3 bases and J 0 bases, leaving 15 bases between the germline ends. CDR1 and CDR2 (germline): LNHDA, SQIVND (reference sequence). This CDR3 comprises 17 residues. The CDR3 protein is CASSIQQGGGSYNEQFF. CDR3 nucleotide sequence: TGTGCCAGTAGTATCCAACAGGGAGGGGGCTCCTACAATGAGCAGTTCTTC.

This chain links TRBV5-1 with TRBJ2-7, with a weak D call TRBD1 (6 bases). Trimming left V 2 bases short and J 0 bases short, with 12 bases between. This CDR3 is 15 amino acids long. CDR1 is SGHRS, CDR2 YFSETQ, per germline. The chain's CDR3 is CASSFGQPHSYEQYF. Written as DNA, the CDR3 is TGCGCCAGCAGCTTCGGACAGCCTCACTCCTACGAGCAGTACTTC. The full variable domain, in which reference TRBV5-1 and TRBJ2-7 provide the parts outside the CDR3, is KAGVTQTPRYLIKTRGQQVTLSCSPISGHRSVSWYQQTPGQGLQFLFEYFSETQRNKGNFPGRFSGRQFSNSRSEMNVSTLELGDSALYLCASSFGQPHSYEQYFGPGTRLTVT.

J is TRBJ1-6 and V is TRBV27, with 7 bases that match TRBD1. The CDR3 consists of 17 residues. Germline V gene lookup returns CDR1 MNHEY and CDR2 SMNVEV (reference sequence). Trimming at V came to 6 bases and at J to 4 bases, leaving 12 bases not matched to a gene. CDR3 protein: CASRWAGGGGYNSPLHF. The CDR3 DNA reads as TGTGCCAGCAGGTGGGCAGGGGGTGGAGGTTATAATTCACCCCTCCACTTT.